The entry below describes one T cell receptor (beta chain). It lacks a known antigen. Per-base quality was not reported, and no clone a single base away is much larger than it. The library was generated by 5' RACE. Instrument on record: Illumina HiSeq 2500. A second roughly 6 to 12 cycle PCR used a sample-barcoded 5' primer and a J-beta primer mix. Each TCR beta cDNA molecule received a unique molecular identifier from a template-switch 5' adaptor carrying 12 random nucleotides. At least 3 million CDR3-containing paired-end reads were obtained from each sample. All of the RNA was converted into first-strand cDNA using the Mint cDNA synthesis kit, with a TRBC-specific oligonucleotide serving as the primer. All cDNA was treated with uracil-DNA glycosylase and then went through a first 18-cycle PCR with the universal primers M1SS and BC2_uni_R. The paper's data handling went like this. For normalization, 1 million high-quality reads were randomly selected from each sample, with every read carrying a distinct molecular identifier. Instead of being binned into consensus sequences, reads with shared molecular identifiers were discarded. CDR3 identification, clonotype clustering and error correction used MiTCR with a Q25 quality threshold and the strictest error-elimination algorithm. A nonparametric unseen species model with Euler transformation was used to estimate a lower bound on total TCR beta diversity. TCRdb's own reprocessing of the public reads used fastp at Q25 and MiXCR and kept productive beta chains. Rows are combined by CDR3 protein, so each entry shows the most common genes and DNA. The authors' filters were not applied to this entry. The sample table shows about 1.8 million distinct CDR3 sequences, and roughly 50% are seen once. Of the sample, approximately 2% falls within the top ten clones.

This entry belongs to a study of blood T cells in healthy people across ages (dated by TCRdb to between 2014 and 2016). About the full investigation: In model experiments, template switching captured about one uniquely barcoded TCR beta cDNA molecule for every two T cells. Using deep sequencing normalized with unique cDNA molecular identifiers, the study measured how TCR beta repertoire diversity changes with age. The donors were split into four age groups: young (average around 15 years), middle-aged (39), aged (62) and long-lived (approximately 80). To avoid experimental bias, donors of different ages were randomly spread across the sequencing lanes. Two additional independent replicas of 1 million unique cDNA reads from the same blood draw were analyzed for two donors (one aged 18 to 30 and one aged 80 or older).

On the study overall, not on this receptor specifically: The long-lived group showed more naive CD4+ T cells, fewer expanded clones and increased TCR diversity than the aged group, suggesting age selection. Estimates of total diversity based on one million sequenced T cells were regarded as lower bounds and as underestimates. Because donor CMV infection status was unknown, age-related changes in expanded clonotypes were potentially confounded. As age increased, observed TCR beta diversity per million T cells dropped in a roughly linear way, and a significant reduction was already evident by age roughly 36. Since profiling was done on bulk unsorted PBMCs, naive and antigen-experienced compartments could not be conclusively compared. There was a strong correlation between observed TCR beta diversity and the percentage of naive T cells measured by flow cytometry.

The CDR3 numbers 15 residues from cysteine through phenylalanine. Only the CDR3 region is kept as DNA, spanning 45 bases read in frame from base 1. V was cut back by 5 bases and J by 2 bases, leaving a gap of 15 bases between them. Systemically healthy Caucasian individuals from Russia, around 38 in total and aged about 6 to 90 years, were included as donors. Each donor gave ten milliliters of peripheral blood, collected into EDTA-treated Vacutainer tubes. Ficoll-Paque density-gradient centrifugation was used to isolate PBMCs, with at least 7 million per sample. Total RNA was extracted from PBMCs with Trizol reagent, with at least 6 micrograms obtained per sample. The percentages of naive CD45RAhigh/CD27high T cells were determined by flow cytometry on a PBMC aliquot from every donor.

Sequencing was performed on blood. This clonotype originated in a woman in her 40s in good health. The V and J segments used are TRBV12-3 or TRBV12-4 and TRBJ1-1, with the identity of the D gene unclear. CDR3 reads: CASSATDTGNTEAFF. The sequenced DNA is TGTGCCAGCAGTGCTACCGACACCGGTAACACTGAAGCTTTCTTT.